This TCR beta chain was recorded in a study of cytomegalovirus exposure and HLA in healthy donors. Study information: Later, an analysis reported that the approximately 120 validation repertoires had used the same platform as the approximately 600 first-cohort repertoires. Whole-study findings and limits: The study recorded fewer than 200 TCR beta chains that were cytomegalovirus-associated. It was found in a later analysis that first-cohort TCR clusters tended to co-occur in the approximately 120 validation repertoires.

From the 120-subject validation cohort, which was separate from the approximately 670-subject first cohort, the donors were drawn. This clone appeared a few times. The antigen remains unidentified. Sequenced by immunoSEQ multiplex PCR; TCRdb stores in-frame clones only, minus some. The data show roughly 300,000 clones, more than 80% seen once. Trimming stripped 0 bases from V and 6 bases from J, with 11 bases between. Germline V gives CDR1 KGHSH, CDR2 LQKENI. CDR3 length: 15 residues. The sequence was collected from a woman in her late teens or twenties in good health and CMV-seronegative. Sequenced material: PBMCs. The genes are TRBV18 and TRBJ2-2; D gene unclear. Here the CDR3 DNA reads TGTGCCAGCTCACCACCGAGTTCTACCTCCGGGGAGCTGTTTTTT. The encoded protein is CASSPPSSTSGELFF.